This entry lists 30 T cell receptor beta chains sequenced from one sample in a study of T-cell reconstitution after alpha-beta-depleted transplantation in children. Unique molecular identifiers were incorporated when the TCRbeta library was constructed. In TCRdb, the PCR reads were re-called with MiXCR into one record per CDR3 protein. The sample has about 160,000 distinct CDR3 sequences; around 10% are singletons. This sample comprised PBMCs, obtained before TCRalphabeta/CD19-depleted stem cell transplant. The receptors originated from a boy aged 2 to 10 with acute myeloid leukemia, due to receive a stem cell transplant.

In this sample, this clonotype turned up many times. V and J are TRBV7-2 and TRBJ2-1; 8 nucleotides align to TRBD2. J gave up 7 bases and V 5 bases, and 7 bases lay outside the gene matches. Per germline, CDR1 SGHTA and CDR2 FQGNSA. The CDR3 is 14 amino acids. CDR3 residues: CASSTGGAGNEQFF. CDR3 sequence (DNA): TGTGCCAGCAGCACCGGGGGGGCCGGGAATGAGCAGTTCTTC.

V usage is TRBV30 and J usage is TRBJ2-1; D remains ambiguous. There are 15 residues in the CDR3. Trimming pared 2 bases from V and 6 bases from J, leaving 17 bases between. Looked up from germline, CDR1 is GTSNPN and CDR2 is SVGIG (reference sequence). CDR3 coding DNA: TGTGCCTGGAGTCCTCTCCGCGCCGGCGGCAATGAGCAGTTCTTC. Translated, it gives CAWSPLRAGGNEQFF.

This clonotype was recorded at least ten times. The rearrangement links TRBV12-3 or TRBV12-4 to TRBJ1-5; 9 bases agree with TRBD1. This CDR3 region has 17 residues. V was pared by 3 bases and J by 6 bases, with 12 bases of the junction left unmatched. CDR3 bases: TGTGCCAGCAGTTTTTTCGCCCGGACAGGGGACCGTCAGCCCCAGCATTTT. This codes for CASSFFARTGDRQPQHF.

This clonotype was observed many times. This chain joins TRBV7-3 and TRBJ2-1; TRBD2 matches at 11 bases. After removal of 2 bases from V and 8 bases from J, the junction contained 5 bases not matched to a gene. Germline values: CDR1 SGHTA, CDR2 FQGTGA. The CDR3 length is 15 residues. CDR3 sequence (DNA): TGTGCCAGCAGCTTACGGCTAGCGGGAGGATATGAGCAGTTCTTC. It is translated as CASSLRLAGGYEQFF.

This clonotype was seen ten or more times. This CDR3 reads CASRSALLTYEQYF. For the CDR3, the DNA is TGTGCCAGCAGATCGGCCCTTTTAACCTACGAGCAGTACTTC. The chain recombines TRBV28 with TRBJ2-7; D is unclear. The CDR3 is 14 amino acids. Germline values: CDR1 MDHEN, CDR2 SYDVKM. Trimming took off 6 bases at V and 2 bases at J, with 14 bases between the two ends. The full variable domain, completed using reference TRBV28 and TRBJ2-7, is DVKVTQSSRYLVKRTGEKVFLECVQDMDHENMFWYRQDPGLGLRLIYFSYDVKMKEKGDIPEGYSVSREKKERFSLILESASTNQTSMYLCASRSALLTYEQYFGPGTRLTVT.

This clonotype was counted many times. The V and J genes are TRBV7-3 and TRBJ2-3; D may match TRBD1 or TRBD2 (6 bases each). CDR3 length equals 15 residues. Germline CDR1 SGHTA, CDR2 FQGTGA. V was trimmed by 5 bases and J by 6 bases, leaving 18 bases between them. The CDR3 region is CASSPTRDGGDTQYF. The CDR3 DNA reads TGTGCCAGCAGCCCAACCAGGGACGGGGGCGATACGCAGTATTTT. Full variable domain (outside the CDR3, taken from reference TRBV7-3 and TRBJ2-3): GAGVSQTPSNKVTEKGKYVELRCDPISGHTALYWYRQSLGQGPEFLIYFQGTGAADDSGLPNDRFFAVRPEGSVSTLKIQRTERGDSAVYLCASSPTRDGGDTQYFGPGTRLTVL.

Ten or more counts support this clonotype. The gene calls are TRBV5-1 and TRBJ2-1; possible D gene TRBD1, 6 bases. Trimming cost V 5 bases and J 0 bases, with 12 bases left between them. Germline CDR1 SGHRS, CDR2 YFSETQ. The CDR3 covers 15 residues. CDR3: CASSQGGGSYNEQFF. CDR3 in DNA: TGCGCCAGCAGTCAAGGGGGTGGCTCCTACAATGAGCAGTTCTTC.

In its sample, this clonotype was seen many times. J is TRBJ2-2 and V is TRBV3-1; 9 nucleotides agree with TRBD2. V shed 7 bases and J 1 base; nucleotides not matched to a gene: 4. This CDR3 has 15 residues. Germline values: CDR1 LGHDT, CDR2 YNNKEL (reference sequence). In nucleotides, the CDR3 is TGTGCCAGCACCGTACTAGCGGGGAACACCGGGGAGCTGTTTTTT. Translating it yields CASTVLAGNTGELFF.

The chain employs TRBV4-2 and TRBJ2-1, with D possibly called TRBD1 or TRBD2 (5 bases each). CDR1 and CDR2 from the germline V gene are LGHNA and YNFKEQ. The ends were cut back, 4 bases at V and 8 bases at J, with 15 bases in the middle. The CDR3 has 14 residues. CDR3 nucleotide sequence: TGTGCCAGCAGCCCCGGGCCCCTGGGGGATGAGCAGTTCTTC. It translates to CASSPGPLGDEQFF.

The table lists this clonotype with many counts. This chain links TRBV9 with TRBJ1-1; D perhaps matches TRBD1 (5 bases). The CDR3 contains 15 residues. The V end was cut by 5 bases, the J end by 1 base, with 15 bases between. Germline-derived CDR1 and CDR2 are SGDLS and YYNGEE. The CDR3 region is CASRDSGTGNTEAFF. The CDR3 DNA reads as TGTGCCAGCAGGGACTCTGGGACCGGGAACACTGAAGCTTTCTTT. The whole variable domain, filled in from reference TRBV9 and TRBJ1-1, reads DSGVTQTPKHLITATGQRVTLRCSPRSGDLSVYWYQQSLDQGLQFLIQYYNGEERAKGNILERFSAQQFPDLHSELNLSSLELGDSALYFCASRDSGTGNTEAFFGQGTRLTVV.

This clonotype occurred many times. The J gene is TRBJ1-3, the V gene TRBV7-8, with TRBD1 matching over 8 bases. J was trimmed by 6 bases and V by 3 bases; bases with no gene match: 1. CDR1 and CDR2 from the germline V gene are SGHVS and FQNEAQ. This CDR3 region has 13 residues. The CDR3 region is CASSLDRENTIYF. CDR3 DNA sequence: TGTGCCAGCAGCTTGGACAGGGAAAACACCATATATTTT. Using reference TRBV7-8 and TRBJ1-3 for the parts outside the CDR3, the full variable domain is GAGVSQSPRYKVAKRGQDVALRCDPISGHVSLFWYQQALGQGPEFLTYFQNEAQLDKSGLPSDRFFAERPEGSVSTLKIQRTQQEDSAVYLCASSLDRENTIYFGEGSWLTVV.

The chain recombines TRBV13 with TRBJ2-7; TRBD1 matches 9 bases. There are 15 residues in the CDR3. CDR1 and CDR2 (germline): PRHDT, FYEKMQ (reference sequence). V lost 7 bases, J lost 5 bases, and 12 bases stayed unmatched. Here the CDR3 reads CASITTGTGGHEQYF. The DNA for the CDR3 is TGTGCCAGCATCACGACCGGAACAGGGGGCCACGAGCAGTACTTC.

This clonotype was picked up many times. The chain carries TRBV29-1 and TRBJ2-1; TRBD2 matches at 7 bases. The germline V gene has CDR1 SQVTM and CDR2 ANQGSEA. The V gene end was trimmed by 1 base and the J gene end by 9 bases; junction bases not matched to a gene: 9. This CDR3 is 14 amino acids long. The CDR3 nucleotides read TGCAGCGTTGAAGGGTCTAGCGGTAAAGGTGAGCAGTTCTTC. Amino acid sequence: CSVEGSSGKGEQFF.

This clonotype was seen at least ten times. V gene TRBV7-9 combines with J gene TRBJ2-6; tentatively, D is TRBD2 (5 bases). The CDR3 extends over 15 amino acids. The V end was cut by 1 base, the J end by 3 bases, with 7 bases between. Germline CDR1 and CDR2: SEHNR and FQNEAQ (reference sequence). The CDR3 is CASSLGGFGANVLTF. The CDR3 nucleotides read TGTGCCAGCAGCTTAGGCGGGTTTGGGGCCAACGTCCTGACTTTC.

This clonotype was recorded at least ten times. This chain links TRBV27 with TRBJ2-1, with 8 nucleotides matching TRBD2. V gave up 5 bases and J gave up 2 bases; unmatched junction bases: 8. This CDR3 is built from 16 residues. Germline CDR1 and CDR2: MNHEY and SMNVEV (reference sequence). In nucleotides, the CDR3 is TGTGCCAGCAGTCCAACAGCGGGAGCAGCCTACAATGAGCAGTTCTTC. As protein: CASSPTAGAAYNEQFF.

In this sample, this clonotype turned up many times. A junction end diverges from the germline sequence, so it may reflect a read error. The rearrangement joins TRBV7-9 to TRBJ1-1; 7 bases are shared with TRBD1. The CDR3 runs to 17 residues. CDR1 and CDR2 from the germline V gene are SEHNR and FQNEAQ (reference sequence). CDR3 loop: CASSLTKYDRENSEAFF. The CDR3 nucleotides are TGTGCCAGCAGCTTAACAAAGTACGACAGGGAGAACAGTGAAGCTTTCTTT.

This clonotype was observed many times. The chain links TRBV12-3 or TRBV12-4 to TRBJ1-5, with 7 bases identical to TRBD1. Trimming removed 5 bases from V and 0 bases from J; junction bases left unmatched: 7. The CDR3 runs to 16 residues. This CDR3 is CASSKETGISNQPQHF. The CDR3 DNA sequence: TGTGCCAGCAGTAAAGAGACAGGGATTAGCAATCAGCCCCAGCATTTT.

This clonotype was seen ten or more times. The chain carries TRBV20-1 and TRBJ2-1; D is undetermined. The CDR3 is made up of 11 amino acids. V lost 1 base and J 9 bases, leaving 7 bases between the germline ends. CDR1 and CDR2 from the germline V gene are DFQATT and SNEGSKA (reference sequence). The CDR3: CSARGETEQFF. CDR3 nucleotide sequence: TGCAGTGCTAGAGGTGAGACTGAGCAGTTCTTC.

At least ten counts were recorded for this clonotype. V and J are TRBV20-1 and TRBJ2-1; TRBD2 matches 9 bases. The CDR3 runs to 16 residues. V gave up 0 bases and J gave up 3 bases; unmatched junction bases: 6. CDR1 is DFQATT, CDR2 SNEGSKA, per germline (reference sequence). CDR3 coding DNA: TGCAGTGCTAGAGATCTGGGACTAGCTTTCTACAATGAGCAGTTCTTC. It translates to CSARDLGLAFYNEQFF.

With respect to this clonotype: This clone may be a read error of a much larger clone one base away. DNA for the CDR3: TGTGCCAGCAGCTTAGAGGACAGACCCCCCCACTTT. Translating it yields CASSLEDRPPHF. The chain joins TRBV7-2 to TRBJ1-6; possible D gene TRBD1, 6 bases. The length of the CDR3 is 12 residues. Per the germline V gene, CDR1 is SGHTA and CDR2 is FQGNSA.

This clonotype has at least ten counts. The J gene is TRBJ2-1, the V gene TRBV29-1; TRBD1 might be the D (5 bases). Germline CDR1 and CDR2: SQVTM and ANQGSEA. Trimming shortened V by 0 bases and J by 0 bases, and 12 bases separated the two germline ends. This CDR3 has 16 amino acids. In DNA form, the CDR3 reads TGCAGCGTTGAAGATAAAGGGGCGCTCTCCTACAATGAGCAGTTCTTC. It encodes CSVEDKGALSYNEQFF.

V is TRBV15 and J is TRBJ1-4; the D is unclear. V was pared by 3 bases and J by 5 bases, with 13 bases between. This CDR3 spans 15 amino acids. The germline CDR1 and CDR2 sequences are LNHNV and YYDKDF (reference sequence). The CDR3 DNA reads TGTGCCACCAGCAGCCAGCCCACTTCAAATGAAAAACTGTTTTTT. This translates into CATSSQPTSNEKLFF.

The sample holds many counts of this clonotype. The CDR3 DNA follows: TGTGCCAGCAGTCCTCCTAGCGGTACCTACGAGCAGTACTTC. Amino acids: CASSPPSGTYEQYF. V usage is TRBV12-3 or TRBV12-4 and J usage is TRBJ2-7, with 7 bases matching TRBD2. The CDR3 spans 14 residues. Trimming took 5 bases from V and 2 from J; bases not matched to a gene: 6.

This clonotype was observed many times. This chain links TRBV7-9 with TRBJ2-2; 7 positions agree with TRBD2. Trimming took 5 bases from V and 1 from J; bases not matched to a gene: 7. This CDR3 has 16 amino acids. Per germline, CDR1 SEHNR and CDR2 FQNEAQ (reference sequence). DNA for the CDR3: TGTGCCAGCAGCGGTAGCCCTAGCGGGAACACCGGGGAGCTGTTTTTT. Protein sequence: CASSGSPSGNTGELFF.

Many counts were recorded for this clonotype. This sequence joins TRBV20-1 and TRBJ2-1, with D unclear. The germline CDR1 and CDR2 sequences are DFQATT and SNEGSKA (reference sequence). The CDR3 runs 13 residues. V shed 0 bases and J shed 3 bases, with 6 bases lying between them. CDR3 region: CSARDSVYNEQFF. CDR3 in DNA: TGCAGTGCTAGAGATTCTGTCTACAATGAGCAGTTCTTC.

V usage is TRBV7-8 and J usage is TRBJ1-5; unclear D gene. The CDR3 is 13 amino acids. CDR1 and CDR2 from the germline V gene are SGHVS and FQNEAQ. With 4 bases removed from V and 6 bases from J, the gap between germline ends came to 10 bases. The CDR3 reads CASSSLISQPQHF. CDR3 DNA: TGTGCCAGCAGCTCCCTTATTAGTCAGCCCCAGCATTTT.

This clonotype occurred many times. As DNA, the CDR3 is TGTGCCAGCACCAGGGGTCTAGACAATGAGCAGTTCTTC. This codes for CASTRGLDNEQFF. The chain joins TRBV11-2 to TRBJ2-1; D might be TRBD1 (6 bases). Germline CDR1 is SGHAT and CDR2 is FQNNGV. Trimming took off 7 bases at V and 5 bases at J, with 12 bases between the two ends. This CDR3 comprises 13 residues.

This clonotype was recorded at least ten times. CDR3: CAISEGVEKLFF. CDR3 bases: TGTGCCATCAGTGAAGGTGTTGAAAAACTGTTTTTT. V is TRBV10-3 and J is TRBJ1-4, with D unresolved. Trimming removed 3 bases from V and 7 bases from J, with 6 bases in between. The CDR3 consists of 12 residues. Germline-derived CDR1 and CDR2 are ENHRY and SYGVKD.

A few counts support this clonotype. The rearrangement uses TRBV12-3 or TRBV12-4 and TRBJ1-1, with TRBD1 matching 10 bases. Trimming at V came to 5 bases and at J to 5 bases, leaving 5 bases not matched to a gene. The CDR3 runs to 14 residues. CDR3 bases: TGTGCCAGCAGTCTTCGACAGGGGGCAACTGAAGCTTTCTTT. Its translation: CASSLRQGATEAFF.

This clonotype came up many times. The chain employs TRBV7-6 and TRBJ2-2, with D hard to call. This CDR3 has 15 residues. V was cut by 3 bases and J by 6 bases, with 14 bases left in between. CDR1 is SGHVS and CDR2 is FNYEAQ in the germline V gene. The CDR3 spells CASSLSLLGPGELFF. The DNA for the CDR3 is TGTGCCAGCAGCTTGAGCCTCCTAGGCCCCGGGGAGCTGTTTTTT.